The next 3 T cell receptor beta chains were all read from a single sample in a study of naive and memory T cell subsets. TCR cDNA received a 3' ligated oligonucleotide that carried a UMI. Amplification of ligated cDNA took four PCR rounds with SP2 and nested alpha and beta constant primers. One entry per CDR3 protein, called by TCRdb with MiXCR from the 5' RACE reads. This sample carries tens of thousands of distinct CDR3 sequences, 7.2% of them seen once, and the ten largest clones take 8.5% to 10%. Every receptor here comes from a male donor in good health.

This clonotype appeared many times. The chain carries TRBV14 and TRBJ2-7, with D possibly being TRBD2 (6 bases). The CDR3 is 19 residues long. Germline lookup yields CDR1 SGHDN and CDR2 FVKESK. V was pared by 0 bases and J by 0 bases, with 21 bases between. CDR3 loop: CASSQDPRGGVLSSYEQYF. The CDR3 region has the DNA TGTGCCAGCAGCCAAGACCCCCGAGGAGGGGTGTTGAGCTCCTACGAGCAGTACTTC.

There are many counts of this clonotype. J is TRBJ2-3 and V is TRBV29-1, with TRBD1 matching over 7 bases. V lost 2 bases to trimming and J lost 5 bases; unmatched junction nucleotides: 4. The CDR3 totals 13 residues. Germline-derived CDR1 and CDR2 are SQVTM and ANQGSEA. The CDR3 sequence: CSVENRGIDTQYF. In nucleotides, the CDR3 is TGCAGCGTTGAAAACAGGGGAATAGATACGCAGTATTTT.

The J gene is TRBJ2-1, the V gene TRBV10-2; 8 nucleotides align to TRBD1. CDR3 length: 15 amino acids. Germline V gene lookup returns CDR1 WSHSY and CDR2 SAAADI. V was pared by 6 bases and J by 0 bases, with 4 bases of the junction left unmatched. CDR3 residues: CASRTQGASYNEQFF. The CDR3 DNA reads as TGCGCCAGCAGGACTCAGGGGGCCTCCTACAATGAGCAGTTCTTC.